Following are 16 T cell receptor beta chains from one sample sequenced in a study of PD-1 blockade in mismatch repair-deficient tumors. Only in-frame clones appear in the TCRdb table, and some are missing; sequencing was by immunoSEQ multiplex PCR. In the table there are roughly 80,000 clones, more than 65% of which are singletons. The sequencing used peripheral blood, collected 12 weeks after starting pembrolizumab. Receptors originate from an adult with mismatch repair-deficient cancer.

The chain has TRBV7-9 and TRBJ1-1; D is undetermined. The CDR3 contains 13 residues. Germline values: CDR1 SEHNR, CDR2 FQNEAQ (reference sequence). With 5 bases removed from V and 2 bases from J, the gap between germline ends came to 9 bases. As DNA, the CDR3 is TGTGCCAGCAGCCCAACACCAAACACTGAAGCTTTCTTT. It yields the protein CASSPTPNTEAFF.

J is TRBJ2-7 and V is TRBV7-3; TRBD1 aligns across 9 bases. This CDR3 contains 15 residues. The germline V gene encodes CDR1 SGHTA and CDR2 FQGTGA. V lost 5 bases, J lost 4 bases, and 9 bases stayed unmatched. CDR3 sequence: CASSPGTGYLYEQYF. The CDR3 DNA sequence: TGTGCCAGCAGCCCCGGGACAGGGTATCTTTACGAGCAGTACTTC.

CDR3 DNA: TGTGCCAGCAGCTTCCGACTAGCGGGAGGGAATGAGCAGTTCTTC. Protein sequence: CASSFRLAGGNEQFF. The chain combines TRBV7-9 with TRBJ2-1, with 14 bases identical to TRBD2. The V gene end was trimmed by 3 bases and the J gene end by 7 bases; junction bases not matched to a gene: 2. The CDR3 spans 15 residues. CDR1 is SEHNR, CDR2 FQNEAQ, per germline (reference sequence).

The chain combines TRBV28 with TRBJ1-2; 7 bases align to TRBD1. J gave up 4 bases and V 5 bases, and 10 bases lay outside the gene matches. Germline V gives CDR1 MDHEN, CDR2 SYDVKM. CDR3 size: 15 residues. CDR3 bases: TGTGCCAGCAGTAAACACCGGACAGGAGGCTATGGCTACACCTTC. Translating gives CASSKHRTGGYGYTF.

V usage is TRBV2 and J usage is TRBJ1-1; TRBD1 matches at 9 bases. The CDR3 extends over 14 amino acids. The junction had 3 bases not matched to a gene; V was cut back by 4 bases and J by 3 bases. Germline V gives CDR1 SNHLY, CDR2 FYNNEI. CDR3 sequence reads: CASSVGTGYTEAFF. The CDR3 DNA follows: TGTGCCAGCAGTGTCGGGACAGGGTACACTGAAGCTTTCTTT.

The gene calls are TRBV5-4 and TRBJ2-1; 8 nucleotides align to TRBD2. Germline CDR1 reads SGHNT; CDR2 reads YYREEE (reference sequence). V gave up 0 bases and J gave up 9 bases; unmatched junction bases: 8. The CDR3 contains 15 residues. CDR3 DNA: TGTGCCAGCAGCTTGGACGGGAGGGCCGGGAGTGAGCAGTTCTTC. Its translation: CASSLDGRAGSEQFF.

The chain uses TRBV6-5 and TRBJ1-1; D might be TRBD1 (6 bases). Trimming shortened V by 6 bases and J by 1 base, and 12 bases separated the two germline ends. The CDR3 length is 14 residues. Germline V lookup: CDR1 MNHEY, CDR2 SVGAGI. Written as DNA, the CDR3 is TGTGCCAGCAGATTCGGGGGGCAGAACACTGAAGCTTTCTTT. Its protein is CASRFGGQNTEAFF.

The CDR3 nucleotides are TGTGCCAGCAGCTGGGGGGGACGGATGAACACCGGGGAGCTGTTTTTT. Its translation: CASSWGGRMNTGELFF. This chain uses TRBV13 with TRBJ2-2; 7 bases match TRBD2. This CDR3 has 16 amino acids. The ends lost 4 bases at V and 1 base at J; junction bases unmatched: 6. Germline assignment: CDR1 PRHDT and CDR2 FYEKMQ (reference sequence).

The V gene is TRBV29-1, the J gene TRBJ1-5; 9 bases line up with TRBD1. V dropped 4 bases and J dropped 3; count of bases not matched to a gene: 4. The CDR3 sequence is 14 residues long. The germline CDR1 and CDR2 sequences are SQVTM and ANQGSEA. The CDR3 reads CSVGDRVANQPQHF. CDR3 DNA sequence: TGCAGCGTTGGGGACAGGGTTGCCAATCAGCCCCAGCATTTT.

The chain is built from TRBV9 and TRBJ2-2, with 7 bases aligning to TRBD2. The junction had 8 bases not matched to a gene; V was cut back by 4 bases and J by 2 bases. The germline CDR1 and CDR2 sequences are SGDLS and YYNGEE. The length of the CDR3 is 16 residues. CDR3: CASSPQAGRNTGELFF. CDR3 coding DNA: TGTGCCAGCAGCCCCCAAGCGGGACGTAACACCGGGGAGCTGTTTTTT. Filled out from reference TRBV9 and TRBJ2-2, the complete variable domain reads DSGVTQTPKHLITATGQRVTLRCSPRSGDLSVYWYQQSLDQGLQFLIQYYNGEERAKGNILERFSAQQFPDLHSELNLSSLELGDSALYFCASSPQAGRNTGELFFGEGSRLTVL.

The V and J genes are TRBV11-2 and TRBJ2-1, with no clear D. With 8 bases removed from V and 6 bases from J, the gap between germline ends came to 14 bases. This CDR3 comprises 13 residues. Germline V lookup: CDR1 SGHAT, CDR2 FQNNGV. The CDR3 nucleotides are TGTGCCAGCGCCCGAACCAGCCTCAATGAGCAGTTCTTC. It codes for CASARTSLNEQFF.

The genes are TRBV6-1 and TRBJ1-5, with D hard to call. CDR1 MNHNS and CDR2 SASEGT come from the germline V gene. V shed 6 bases and J shed 3 bases, with 12 bases lying between them. This CDR3 has 14 residues. The CDR3 DNA reads as TGTGCCAGCAGGCACGAGTACAACAATCAGCCCCAGCATTTT. This gives the protein CASRHEYNNQPQHF.

This clone turned up a few times. This chain connects TRBV27 to TRBJ1-2, with D tentatively TRBD1 (5 bases). The CDR3 covers 16 residues. Trimming removed 3 bases at V and 4 bases at J, with 18 bases between. The V gene's germline CDR1 is MNHEY and CDR2 SMNVEV (reference sequence). The CDR3 nucleotides read TGTGCCAGCAGTTTGGGGCGGGGGTCTGACGGCTATGGCTACACCTTC. Translating gives CASSLGRGSDGYGYTF.

The rearrangement uses TRBV19 and TRBJ2-7; possible D gene TRBD1, 5 bases. V dropped 1 base and J dropped 2 bases, with 9 bases sitting between them. The CDR3 loop spans 14 amino acids. The germline V gene encodes CDR1 LNHDA and CDR2 SQIVND (reference sequence). CDR3 nucleotide sequence: TGTGCCAGTAGTATAGCCCCAGGGACCTACGAGCAGTACTTC. It codes for CASSIAPGTYEQYF.

The chain combines TRBV7-9 with TRBJ2-1, with TRBD2 matching 11 bases. This CDR3 has 18 amino acids. V shed 0 bases and J 5 bases; nucleotides not matched to a gene: 9. In germline, CDR1 is SEHNR, CDR2 FQNEAQ (reference sequence). CDR3 in DNA: TGTGCCAGCAGCTTAGCGCAGGTAGCGGGAGGGCAGAACAATGAGCAGTTCTTC. Its protein is CASSLAQVAGGQNNEQFF.

CDR3 protein: CAISERGGGQPQHF. CDR3 nucleotide sequence: TGTGCCATCAGTGAAAGAGGGGGCGGCCAGCCCCAGCATTTT. The V call is TRBV10-3, the J call TRBJ1-5; 7 nucleotides line up with TRBD1. The CDR3 has 14 amino acids. The V gene end was trimmed by 3 bases and the J gene end by 7 bases; junction bases not matched to a gene: 6. Per the germline V gene, CDR1 is ENHRY and CDR2 is SYGVKD.